This T cell receptor (beta chain) was profiled in a study of T cell responses to AZD1222 COVID-19 vaccine (dated by TCRdb to the early 2020s). Regarding the research as a whole: TCR sequencing covered some 250 trial participants: some 210 given two doses of AZD1222 and around 25 given two doses of MenACWY control vaccine. Trial participants were enrolled into age subgroups of 18-55, 56-69 and 70-plus years, which contained 148, 28 and 57 TCR-sequenced participants, respectively.

The time point label, as the study defines it: about 28 days (+/-7) after the second vaccine dose. AZD1222 recipients whose second dose came at about 4 weeks and those whose second dose came at about 12 weeks were combined into one group, since spike-specific TCR depth and breadth did not differ between the two schedules. Samples from vaccinated people were obtained from the UK trials COV001 and COV002, which included a single-blind randomized controlled phase 2/3 trial of AZD1222 (ChAdOx1 nCoV-19) in healthy adults. For TCRbeta chain sequencing, PBMC samples were collected from trial participants at day 0 and at day 28 after the second dose. On the study overall, not on this receptor specifically: The 56-69-year group was small, and its depth increase did not reach significance, likely because of low power. Because no day 14 peak-response samples were available, repertoires were characterized only after the peak T cell response. Conclusions about previously exposed vaccinees are limited because only a handful of AZD1222 recipients were SARS-CoV-2 seropositive at baseline. The whole spike protein was spanned by vaccine-associated CD4 TCRs, and dominant responses were seen in regions 160-218 and 743-854. After two AZD1222 doses, both the breadth and the depth of spike-specific TCRs were significantly higher than at day 0 and than in MenACWY recipients. Epitopes outside the regions mutated in the B.1.351 and B.1.1.7 variants were reportedly recognized by nearly half of the unique spike-specific TCRs. Participants were mostly white British, with more females than males. The authors suggested clonal diversity may have been underestimated.

The CDR3 regions of human TCRbeta chains were analyzed by immunosequencing. As for the authors' bioinformatics: Repertoire TCRs were checked for matches against a reference library of SARS-CoV-2-specific TCRs that had been generated using the MIRA antigen-specificity platform. Breadth was defined as the fraction of unique TCRs that were SARS-CoV-2-associated, and depth was defined as the fraction of total T cells that were SARS-CoV-2-associated. Each spike-specific TCR was assigned to its reactive spike region and to a CD4 or CD8 class using the MIRA data. Log10-transformed breadth and depth values were compared by one-way ANOVA with Sidak's multiple comparisons tests. TCRdb mirrors the immuneACCESS table, restricted to in-frame sequences. Some clones are absent from its copies; in checked studies, under half trace to an unresolved V gene, and the reason for the others is unknown. Clone size and V and J calls were adopted from that table, with D and trimming inferred from the DNA. The sample has around 150,000 clones on record, 90% to 95% of them singletons. The ten top clones hold under 1.2% of the sample.

The CDR1 and CDR2 encoded by the germline V gene are SGHDT and YYEEEE. Clipping removes 4 bases from V and 5 bases from J, with 7 as the unmatched junction base count. Measured from the cysteine to the phenylalanine, the CDR3 is 15 residues long. Only CDR3 DNA remains: 45 bases, in frame from the first base. For this clone: The target of this receptor is not known. No much larger clone is present one base from it, and per-base qualities are unavailable.

The V gene is TRBV5-6 and the J gene is TRBJ2-7, with 12 bases matching TRBD1. The specimen comprised peripheral blood, sampled 28 days after the second AZD1222 dose. This TCR was recovered from an adult who received the AZD1222 COVID-19 vaccine. At the DNA level, the sequence is TGTGCCAGCAGCCAGGGACAGGGGGCGCCGCACGAGCAGTACTTC. This is translated as CASSQGQGAPHEQYF.